Below, 10 T cell receptor beta chains from the same sample are listed, as sequenced in a study of identical twins. TCRdb used MiXCR to reprocess the 5' RACE reads, holding one entry per CDR3 protein. The sample comprises under 400,000 distinct CDR3 sequences, roughly 9% of which are singletons, and over 7% rests with the top ten. The sample taken for sequencing was naive T cells sorted from blood. Receptors were obtained from a woman aged 45-65 years in good health.

This clonotype came up many times. This chain joins TRBV28 and TRBJ1-5; D may be TRBD1 (6 bases). The CDR3 covers 12 residues. V was cut by 7 bases and J by 9 bases, with 13 bases left in between. Per the germline V gene, CDR1 is MDHEN and CDR2 is SYDVKM. CDR3 DNA: TGTGCCAGCAACACACCGACAGGGCCCCAGCATTTT. Translated, it gives CASNTPTGPQHF.

The chain carries TRBV12-3 or TRBV12-4 and TRBJ2-5; 10 positions agree with TRBD1. The CDR3 consists of 13 residues. V lost 1 base, J lost 10 bases, and 3 bases stayed unmatched. The CDR3 region has the DNA TGTGCCAGCAGTTTAGGACAGGGGGCTAGCCAGTACTTC. Its protein is CASSLGQGASQYF.

CDR3 protein: CASSLTGTVGQETQYF. The DNA of the CDR3 is TGCGCCAGCAGCTTGACCGGGACGGTGGGTCAAGAGACCCAGTACTTC. The rearrangement uses TRBV5-1 and TRBJ2-5; D could derive from TRBD1 or TRBD2 (5 bases each). This CDR3 is built from 16 residues. Germline assignment: CDR1 SGHRS and CDR2 YFSETQ. Trimming removed 1 base from V and 2 bases from J, with 15 bases in between.

This clonotype was seen repeatedly, ten times or more. The chain joins TRBV9 to TRBJ2-1; TRBD2 is a possible D gene (5 bases). V lost 3 bases and J 4 bases, leaving 17 bases between the germline ends. This CDR3 spans 16 amino acids. Germline V gives CDR1 SGDLS, CDR2 YYNGEE. Here the CDR3 reads CASSGTSGTSYNEQFF. In DNA form, the CDR3 reads TGTGCCAGCAGCGGCACGAGCGGAACTTCTTACAATGAGCAGTTCTTC. The variable domain in full, with the rest retrieved from reference TRBV9 and TRBJ2-1, is DSGVTQTPKHLITATGQRVTLRCSPRSGDLSVYWYQQSLDQGLQFLIQYYNGEERAKGNILERFSAQQFPDLHSELNLSSLELGDSALYFCASSGTSGTSYNEQFFGPGTRLTVL.

This clonotype was picked up many times. This chain connects TRBV4-1 to TRBJ2-7, with TRBD2 matching over 7 bases. CDR1 and CDR2 (germline): MGHRA, YSYEKL. V shed 3 bases, J shed 10 bases, and the junction held 9 bases outside the gene matches. The CDR3 contains 13 residues. The CDR3 loop reads CASSQTGGGSQYF. The DNA for the CDR3 is TGCGCCAGCAGCCAGACTGGGGGAGGGAGCCAGTACTTC.

This clonotype was seen only a few times. The chain joins TRBV25-1 to TRBJ2-4; possible D gene TRBD1, 5 bases. The ends were cut back, 4 bases at V and 4 bases at J, with 20 bases in the middle. The CDR3 length is 17 residues. CDR1 and CDR2 (germline): MGHDK, SYGVNS. CDR3 sequence (DNA): TGTGCCAGCAGTGTGCAGGGATGGAGCCGGAGTAAAAACATTCAGTACTTC. It encodes CASSVQGWSRSKNIQYF.

This clonotype was picked up a small number of times. The J gene is TRBJ2-1, the V gene TRBV7-8; D call uncertain. Trimming left V 1 base short and J 6 bases short, with 10 bases between. Germline CDR1 reads SGHVS; CDR2 reads FQNEAQ. The CDR3 length is 14 residues. The CDR3 sequence: CASSLDRRLNEQFF. In DNA, the CDR3 is TGTGCCAGCAGCTTAGACCGACGCCTCAATGAGCAGTTCTTC.

This clonotype was picked up many times. The rearrangement joins TRBV12-3 or TRBV12-4 to TRBJ1-2; 8 nucleotides agree with TRBD1. The junction had 7 bases not matched to a gene; V was cut back by 3 bases and J by 4 bases. The CDR3 runs 15 residues. CDR3 coding DNA: TGTGCCAGCAGTTTTTTTCCAGGGGGCGTCTATGGCTACACCTTC. Its protein product is CASSFFPGGVYGYTF.

The chain joins TRBV20-1 to TRBJ2-7, with 7 bases aligning to TRBD2. The trim removed 0 bases at V and 3 bases at J, leaving 17 bases unmatched. CDR3 length: 18 residues. Germline V lookup: CDR1 DFQATT, CDR2 SNEGSKA (reference sequence). The CDR3 DNA reads as TGCAGTGCTAGAGATAGGGCTAGCGGAACGAACCTCCTCTACGAGCAGTACTTC. This encodes CSARDRASGTNLLYEQYF.

The table lists this clonotype with many counts. This chain links TRBV20-1 with TRBJ1-4; a possible D gene is TRBD1 (6 bases). The CDR3 loop spans 17 amino acids. CDR1 DFQATT and CDR2 SNEGSKA come from the germline V gene (reference sequence). V lost 0 bases and J lost 4, with 18 bases in between. Written as DNA, the CDR3 is TGCAGTGCTAGAGATTCATCCAGAACAGGGATTAATGAAAAACTGTTTTTT. Its translation: CSARDSSRTGINEKLFF.